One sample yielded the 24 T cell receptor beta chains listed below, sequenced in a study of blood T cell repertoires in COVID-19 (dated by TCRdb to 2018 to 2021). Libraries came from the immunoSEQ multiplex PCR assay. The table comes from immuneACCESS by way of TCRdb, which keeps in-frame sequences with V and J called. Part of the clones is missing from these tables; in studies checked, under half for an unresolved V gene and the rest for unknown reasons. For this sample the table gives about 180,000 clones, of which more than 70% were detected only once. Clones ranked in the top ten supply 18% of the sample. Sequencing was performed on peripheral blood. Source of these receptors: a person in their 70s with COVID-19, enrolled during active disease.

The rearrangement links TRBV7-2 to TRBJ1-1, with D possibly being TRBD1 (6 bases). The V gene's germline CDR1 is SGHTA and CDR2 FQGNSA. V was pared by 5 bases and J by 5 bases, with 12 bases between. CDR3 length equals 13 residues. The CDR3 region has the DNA TGTGCCAGCAGCACCGGGGGGCGAACTGAAGCTTTCTTT. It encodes CASSTGGRTEAFF.

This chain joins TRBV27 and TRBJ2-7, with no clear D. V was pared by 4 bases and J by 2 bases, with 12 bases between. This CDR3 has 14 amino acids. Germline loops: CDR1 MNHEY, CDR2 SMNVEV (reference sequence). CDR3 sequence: CASSSSVLPYEQYF. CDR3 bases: TGTGCCAGCAGTTCCAGTGTGTTGCCCTACGAGCAGTACTTC.

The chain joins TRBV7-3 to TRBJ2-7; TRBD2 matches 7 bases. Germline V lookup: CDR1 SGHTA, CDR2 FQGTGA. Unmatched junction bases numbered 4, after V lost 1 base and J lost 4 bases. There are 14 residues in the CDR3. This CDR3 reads CASSLSGSIYEQYF. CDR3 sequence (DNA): TGTGCCAGCAGCTTAAGCGGGAGTATTTACGAGCAGTACTTC.

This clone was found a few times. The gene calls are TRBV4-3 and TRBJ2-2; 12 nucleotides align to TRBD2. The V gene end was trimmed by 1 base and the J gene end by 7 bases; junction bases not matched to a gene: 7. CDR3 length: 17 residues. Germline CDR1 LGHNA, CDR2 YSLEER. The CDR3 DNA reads TGCGCCAGCAGCCAAGGTCCTAGCGGGGGGGCCAGCGGGGAGCTGTTTTTT. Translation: CASSQGPSGGASGELFF.

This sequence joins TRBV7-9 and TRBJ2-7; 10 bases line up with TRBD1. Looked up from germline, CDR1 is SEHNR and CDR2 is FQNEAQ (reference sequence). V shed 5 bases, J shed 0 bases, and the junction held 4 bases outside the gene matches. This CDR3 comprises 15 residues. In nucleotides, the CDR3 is TGTGCCAGCAGCCCAGGGACAGGGGTCTCCTACGAGCAGTACTTC. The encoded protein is CASSPGTGVSYEQYF.

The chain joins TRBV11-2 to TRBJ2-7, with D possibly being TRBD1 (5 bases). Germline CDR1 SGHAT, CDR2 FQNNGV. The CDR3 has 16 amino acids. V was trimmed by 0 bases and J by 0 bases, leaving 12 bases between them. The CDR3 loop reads CASSLEPPGISYEQYF. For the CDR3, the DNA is TGTGCCAGCAGCTTAGAACCCCCAGGGATCTCCTACGAGCAGTACTTC.

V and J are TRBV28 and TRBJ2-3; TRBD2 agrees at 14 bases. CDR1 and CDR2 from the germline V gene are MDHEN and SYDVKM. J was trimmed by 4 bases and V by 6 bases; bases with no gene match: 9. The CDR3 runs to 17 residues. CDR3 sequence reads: CASSRLAGGPGADTQYF. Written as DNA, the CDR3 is TGTGCCAGCAGCCGACTAGCGGGAGGGCCAGGGGCAGATACGCAGTATTTT.

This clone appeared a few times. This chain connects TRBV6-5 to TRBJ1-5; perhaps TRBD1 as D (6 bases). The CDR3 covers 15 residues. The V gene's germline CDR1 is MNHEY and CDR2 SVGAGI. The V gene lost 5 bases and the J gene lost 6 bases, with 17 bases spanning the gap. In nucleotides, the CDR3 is TGTGCCAGCAGTACGGGGGGCGCAGGGAGTCAGCCCCAGCATTTT. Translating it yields CASSTGGAGSQPQHF.

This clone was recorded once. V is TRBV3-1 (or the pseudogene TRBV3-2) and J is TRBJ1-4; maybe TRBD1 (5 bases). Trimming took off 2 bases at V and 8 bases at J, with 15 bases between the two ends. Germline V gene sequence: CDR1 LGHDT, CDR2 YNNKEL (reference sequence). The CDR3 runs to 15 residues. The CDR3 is CASSQLSLGREKLFF. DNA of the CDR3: TGTGCCAGCAGCCAACTGTCGTTGGGGCGGGAAAAACTGTTTTTT.

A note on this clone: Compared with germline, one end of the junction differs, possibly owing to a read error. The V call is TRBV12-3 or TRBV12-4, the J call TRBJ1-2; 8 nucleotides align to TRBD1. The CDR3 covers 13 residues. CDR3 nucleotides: TGTGCCAGCAGTCACGGGACAGGATATGGCAGGTCCTTC. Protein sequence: CASSHGTGYGRSF.

This CDR3 is CASSEAIVPGNQPQHF. CDR3 sequence (DNA): TGTGCCAGCAGTGAAGCGATCGTTCCGGGCAATCAGCCCCAGCATTTT. The gene calls are TRBV6-1 and TRBJ1-5; the D is unclear. The CDR3 is 16 residues long. Germline CDR1 is MNHNS and CDR2 is SASEGT. Trimming shortened V by 0 bases and J by 2 bases, and 11 bases separated the two germline ends.

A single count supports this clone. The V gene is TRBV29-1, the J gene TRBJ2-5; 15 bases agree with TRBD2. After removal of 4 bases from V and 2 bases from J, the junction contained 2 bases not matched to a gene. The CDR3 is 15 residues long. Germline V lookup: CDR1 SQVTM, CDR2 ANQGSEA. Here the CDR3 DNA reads TGCAGCGTTGTAGGACTAGCGGGAGGGCAAGAGACCCAGTACTTC. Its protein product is CSVVGLAGGQETQYF.

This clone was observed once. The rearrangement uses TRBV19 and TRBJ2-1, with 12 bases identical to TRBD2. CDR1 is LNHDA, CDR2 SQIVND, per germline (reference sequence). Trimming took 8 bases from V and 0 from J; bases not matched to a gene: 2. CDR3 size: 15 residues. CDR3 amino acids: CASVTSGGSYNEQFF. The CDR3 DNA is TGTGCCAGTGTGACTAGCGGGGGCTCCTACAATGAGCAGTTCTTC.

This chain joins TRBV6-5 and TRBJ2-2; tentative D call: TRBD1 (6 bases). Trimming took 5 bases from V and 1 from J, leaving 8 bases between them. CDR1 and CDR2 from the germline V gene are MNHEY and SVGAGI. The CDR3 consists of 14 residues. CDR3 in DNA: TGTGCCAGCAGTAAGACAGGGAACACCGGGGAGCTGTTTTTT. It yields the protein CASSKTGNTGELFF.

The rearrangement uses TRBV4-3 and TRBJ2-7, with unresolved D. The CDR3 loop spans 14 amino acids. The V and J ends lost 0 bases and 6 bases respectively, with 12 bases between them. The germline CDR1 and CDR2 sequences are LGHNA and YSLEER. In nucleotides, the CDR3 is TGCGCCAGCAGCCAAGACCTCCGACTCTCCGAGCAGTACTTC. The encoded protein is CASSQDLRLSEQYF.

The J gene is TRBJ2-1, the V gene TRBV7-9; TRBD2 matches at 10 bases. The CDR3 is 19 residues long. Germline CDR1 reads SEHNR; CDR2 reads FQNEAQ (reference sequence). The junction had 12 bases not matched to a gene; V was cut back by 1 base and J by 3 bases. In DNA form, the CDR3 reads TGTGCCAGCAGCTTAGTTGGAGCGGGGGGGCCCCTTTTCTACAATGAGCAGTTCTTC. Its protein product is CASSLVGAGGPLFYNEQFF.

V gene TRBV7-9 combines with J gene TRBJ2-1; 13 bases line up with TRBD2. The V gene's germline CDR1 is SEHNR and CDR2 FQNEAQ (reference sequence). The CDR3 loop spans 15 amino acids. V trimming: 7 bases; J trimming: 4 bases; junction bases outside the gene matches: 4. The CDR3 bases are TGTGCCAGCACCCTGGGACTAGCGGGGTACAATGAGCAGTTCTTC. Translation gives CASTLGLAGYNEQFF.

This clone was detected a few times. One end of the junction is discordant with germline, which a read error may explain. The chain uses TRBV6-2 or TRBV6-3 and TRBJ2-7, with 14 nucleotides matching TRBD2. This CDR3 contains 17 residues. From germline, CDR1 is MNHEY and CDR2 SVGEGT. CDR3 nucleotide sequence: TGTGCCAGCAGTTACCCCGGACTAGCGGGGGGCTCCCACGAGCAGTACTTC. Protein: CASSYPGLAGGSHEQYF.

The CDR3, as DNA: TGTGCCACCGAGACAGGGGGCGCCGGGGGCTACACCTTC. Translated, it gives CATETGGAGGYTF. This sequence joins TRBV28 and TRBJ1-2; 10 bases map to TRBD1. This CDR3 contains 13 residues. Trimming removed 10 bases from V and 8 bases from J; junction bases left unmatched: 10. The V gene's germline CDR1 is MDHEN and CDR2 SYDVKM.

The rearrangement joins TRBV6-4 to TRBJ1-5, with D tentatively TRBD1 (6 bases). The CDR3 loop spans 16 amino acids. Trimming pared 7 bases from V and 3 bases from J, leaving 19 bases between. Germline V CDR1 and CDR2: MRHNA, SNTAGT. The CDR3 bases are TGTGCCAGCAAAAGAGAGGGGGGGAGACTCAATCAGCCCCAGCATTTT. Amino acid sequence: CASKREGGRLNQPQHF.

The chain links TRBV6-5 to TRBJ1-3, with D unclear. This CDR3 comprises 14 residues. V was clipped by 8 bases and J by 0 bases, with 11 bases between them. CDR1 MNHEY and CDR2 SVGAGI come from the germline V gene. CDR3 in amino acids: CASQRRDSGNTIYF. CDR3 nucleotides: TGTGCCAGCCAGCGACGGGACTCTGGAAACACCATATATTTT.

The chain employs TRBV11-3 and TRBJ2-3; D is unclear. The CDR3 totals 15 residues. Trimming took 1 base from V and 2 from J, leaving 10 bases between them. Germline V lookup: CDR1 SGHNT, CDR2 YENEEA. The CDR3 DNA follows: TGTGCCAGCAGCTTAGGAGGCCGAAACACAGATACGCAGTATTTT. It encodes CASSLGGRNTDTQYF. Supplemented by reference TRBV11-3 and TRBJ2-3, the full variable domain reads EAGVVQSPRYKIIEKKQPVAFWCNPISGHNTLYWYLQNLGQGPELLIRYENEEAVDDSQLPKDRFSAERLKGVDSTLKIQPAELGDSAVYLCASSLGGRNTDTQYFGPGTRLTVL.

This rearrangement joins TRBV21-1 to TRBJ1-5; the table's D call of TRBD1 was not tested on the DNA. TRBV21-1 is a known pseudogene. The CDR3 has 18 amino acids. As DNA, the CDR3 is TGTGCCAGCAGCAAAACTTCTGAGCGGACAGGGACCCATCAGCCCCAGCATTTT. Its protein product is CASSKTSERTGTHQPQHF.

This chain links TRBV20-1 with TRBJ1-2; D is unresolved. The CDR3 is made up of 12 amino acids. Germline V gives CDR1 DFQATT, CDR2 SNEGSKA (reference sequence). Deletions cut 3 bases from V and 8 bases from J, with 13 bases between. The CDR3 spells CSASPPGFGYTF. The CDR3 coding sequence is TGCAGTGCTAGTCCCCCCGGGTTCGGCTACACCTTC.